A selection of T cell receptor beta chains follows, all from one sample in a study of T cells in localized non-small cell lung cancer. TCRdb's copy holds only in-frame clones and misses some; the assay was immunoSEQ multiplex PCR. The data show 100,000 to 150,000 clones, about 89% seen once. Sequenced material: peripheral blood, taken before any cancer treatment. The receptors come from a female donor of 60 years or more with stage I lung adenocarcinoma. The CDR3 runs from the conserved cysteine through the conserved F or W. A D gene is named only where the DNA matches it firmly. Size values are once, few and many counts, or a class for expanded clones, and some rows have none.

j_gene	abundance	v_gene	d_gene	CDR3aa	CDR3nt
TRBJ2-3	-	TRBV6-1	-	CASIWGQANTDTQYF	TGTGCCAGCATTTGGGGACAAGCAAACACAGATACGCAGTATTTT
TRBJ2-7	-	TRBV6-5	-	CASSRTQGREQYF	TGTGCCAGCAGTCGAACTCAGGGAAGGGAGCAGTACTTC
TRBJ1-5	once	TRBV10-2	TRBD1	CASMDRANQPQHF	TGCGCCAGCATGGACAGGGCGAATCAGCCCCAGCATTTT
TRBJ1-2	-	TRBV7-3	-	CASSPGPTLDGYTF	TGTGCCAGCAGCCCGGGACCGACTCTGGATGGCTACACCTTC
TRBJ2-6	-	TRBV6-1	-	CASSEISGAGANVLTF	TGTGCCAGCAGTGAAATTAGTGGGGCTGGGGCCAACGTCCTGACTTTC
TRBJ1-3	-	TRBV5-4	-	CASSLANQGNTIYF	TGTGCCAGCAGCTTGGCCAATCAAGGAAACACCATATATTTT
TRBJ2-5	-	TRBV7-6	TRBD1	CASSVAGTGGAKTQYF	TGTGCCAGCAGCGTCGCCGGGACAGGGGGCGCGAAGACCCAGTACTTC
TRBJ1-6	-	TRBV28	TRBD1	CASSYLQGEAPLHF	TGTGCCAGCAGCTACCTACAGGGGGAGGCACCCCTCCACTTT
TRBJ2-3	-	TRBV12-5	-	CASGSILTDTQYF	TGTGCTAGTGGTTCGATCCTCACAGATACGCAGTATTTT
TRBJ1-2	-	TRBV27	TRBD1	CASRRQGSYYGYTF	TGTGCCAGCAGGAGACAGGGGTCATACTATGGCTACACCTTC
TRBJ2-5	-	TRBV15	-	CATSRGNLETQYF	TGTGCCACCAGCAGGGGAAATTTGGAGACCCAGTACTTC
TRBJ1-2	-	TRBV4-2	-	CASSQTGGGDYGYTF	TGTGCCAGCAGCCAGACCGGGGGGGGCGACTATGGCTACACCTTC
TRBJ2-5	-	TRBV5-4	TRBD2	CASSLALAGGQETQYF	TGTGCCAGCAGCTTGGCACTAGCGGGAGGCCAAGAGACCCAGTACTTC
TRBJ2-5	-	TRBV29-1	-	CSVELAHQETQYF	TGCAGCGTTGAATTAGCTCACCAAGAGACCCAGTACTTC
TRBJ2-5	-	TRBV19	-	CASSIGEVRSETQYF	TGTGCCAGTAGTATTGGGGAAGTGAGGTCGGAGACCCAGTACTTC
TRBJ2-7	once	TRBV4-1	TRBD2	CASSQDPRASGSHEQYF	TGCGCCAGCAGCCAAGACCCCCGGGCTAGCGGGAGTCACGAGCAGTACTTC
TRBJ2-5	-	TRBV20-1	-	CSAYSVQTQYF	TGCAGTGCTTATTCGGTACAGACCCAGTACTTC
TRBJ1-4	-	TRBV7-8	-	CASSSKNPTSGEKLFF	TGTGCCAGCAGCTCAAAAAACCCCACCTCCGGGGAAAAACTGTTTTTT
TRBJ2-1	-	TRBV7-3	-	CASSQSQWNEQFF	TGTGCCAGCAGCCAAAGCCAATGGAATGAGCAGTTCTTC
TRBJ1-3	-	TRBV18	-	CASSPSWGGGGNSGNTIYF	TGTGCCAGCTCACCCTCTTGGGGCGGCGGGGGAAACTCTGGAAACACCATATATTTT
TRBJ1-4	-	TRBV23-1	TRBD1	CGQEGGTGYEKLFF	TGCGGCCAAGAGGGTGGGACAGGATATGAAAAACTGTTTTTT
TRBJ2-2	-	TRBV2	-	CASSEWTVNTGELFF	TGTGCCAGCAGTGAGTGGACGGTGAACACCGGGGAGCTGTTTTTT
TRBJ1-5	-	TRBV4-1	-	CASRPTDGNNQPQHF	TGCGCCAGCAGACCTACGGATGGGAACAATCAGCCCCAGCATTTT
TRBJ1-2	-	TRBV14	-	CASSQDPLYGYTF	TGTGCCAGCAGCCAAGATCCCCTCTATGGCTACACCTTC
TRBJ2-7	-	TRBV19	-	CASSARAAREQYF	TGTGCCAGTAGTGCCCGGGCCGCCCGCGAGCAGTACTTC
TRBJ1-1	-	TRBV19	-	CASDGGLRDTEAFF	TGTGCCAGCGATGGGGGGCTCCGTGACACTGAAGCTTTCTTT
TRBJ1-2	-	TRBV4-1	-	CASSQVEAGYGYTF	TGCGCCAGCAGCCAGGTTGAGGCTGGCTATGGCTACACCTTC
TRBJ2-3	-	TRBV29-1	-	CSVAVSGKRTDTQYF	TGCAGCGTTGCTGTATCGGGAAAGCGCACAGATACGCAGTATTTT
TRBJ2-7	once	TRBV27	TRBD2	CASSSPLAGRSYEQYF	TGTGCCAGCAGTTCTCCATTAGCGGGACGCTCCTACGAGCAGTACTTC
TRBJ2-5	few	TRBV28	-	CASSTPAIWGETQYF	TGTGCCAGCAGTACCCCCGCCATTTGGGGGGAGACCCAGTACTTC
TRBJ2-1	few	TRBV5-1	TRBD2	CASSGGTGGENEQFF	TGCGCCAGCAGCGGAGGGACGGGAGGGGAGAATGAGCAGTTCTTC
TRBJ2-7	-	TRBV4-1	-	CASSQITGGAYEQYF	TGCGCCAGCAGCCAAATAACAGGGGGGGCCTACGAGCAGTACTTC
TRBJ1-5	-	TRBV7-8	-	CASSLRTLNLNQPQHF	TGTGCCAGCAGCCTAAGGACCCTTAACCTCAATCAGCCCCAGCATTTT
TRBJ1-2	-	TRBV28	-	CASTALNYGYTF	TGTGCCAGCACGGCACTCAACTATGGCTACACCTTC
TRBJ2-3	-	TRBV5-8	-	CASSFGARRRDTQYF	TGTGCCAGCAGCTTTGGCGCTAGGAGGAGAGATACGCAGTATTTT
TRBJ2-3	-	TRBV6-5	TRBD2	CASGAGLSTDTQYF	TGTGCCAGCGGAGCGGGGCTTAGCACAGATACGCAGTATTTT
TRBJ1-1	-	TRBV10-3	TRBD1	CAISDSGGLAEAFF	TGTGCCATCAGTGACTCAGGGGGCCTCGCTGAAGCTTTCTTT
TRBJ1-1	-	TRBV5-1	TRBD1	CASSLDRGSTEAFF	TGCGCCAGCAGCTTGGACAGGGGAAGCACTGAAGCTTTCTTT
TRBJ2-7	-	TRBV28	-	CASSAWILPYEQYF	TGTGCCAGCAGCGCCTGGATTTTACCCTACGAGCAGTACTTC
TRBJ1-5	-	TRBV7-2	-	CASSLEGVYQPQHF	TGTGCCAGCAGCTTAGAGGGGGTCTATCAGCCCCAGCATTTT
TRBJ2-7	-	TRBV5-1	-	CASSRERAYEQYF	TGCGCCAGCAGCCGGGAACGCGCCTACGAGCAGTACTTC
TRBJ2-1	-	TRBV16	-	CASSPPKHSEQFF	TGTGCCAGCAGCCCACCCAAACATTCGGAGCAGTTCTTC
TRBJ1-2	-	TRBV2	TRBD1	CASSKRTGLGTNYGYTF	TGTGCCAGCAGCAAAAGGACAGGATTAGGGACTAACTATGGCTACACCTTC
TRBJ2-7	-	TRBV5-8	-	CASSLRVEQYF	TGTGCCAGCAGCCTCAGGGTGGAGCAGTACTTC
TRBJ2-7	-	TRBV21-1	-	CASSTLDSCPRSSGF	TGTGCCAGCAGCACACTGGACAGTTGTCCGCGGAGCAGTGGCTTC
TRBJ2-1	once	TRBV11-2	-	CASSLEGRSGGHRDEQFF	TGTGCCAGCAGCTTAGAGGGGAGATCGGGGGGCCATCGCGATGAGCAGTTCTTC
TRBJ1-2	-	TRBV5-8	TRBD1	CASSFRDRAYYGYTF	TGTGCCAGCAGCTTCCGGGACAGAGCCTACTATGGCTACACCTTC
TRBJ2-5	-	TRBV6-5	TRBD1	CAARAGTGVAQYF	TGTGCCGCGCGTGCCGGGACAGGAGTGGCCCAGTACTTC
TRBJ2-1	-	TRBV18	-	CASSPAGTLYEQFF	TGTGCCAGCTCCCCAGCCGGGACTCTTTATGAGCAGTTCTTC
TRBJ2-3	-	TRBV29-1	TRBD2	CSVPLAGGWDTQYF	TGCAGCGTCCCCCTAGCGGGAGGTTGGGATACGCAGTATTTT
TRBJ1-1	-	TRBV27	-	CASSLAGFVAEAFF	TGTGCCAGCAGTCTAGCCGGGTTTGTGGCTGAAGCTTTCTTT
TRBJ1-1	once	TRBV29-1	-	CSVNWGKNTEAFF	TGCAGCGTTAATTGGGGTAAGAACACTGAAGCTTTCTTT
TRBJ2-7	once	TRBV2	-	CARKKQQESYEQYF	TGTGCCAGAAAAAAGCAACAGGAGTCCTACGAGCAGTACTTC
TRBJ2-1	-	TRBV7-9	-	CASSLLFPTREQFF	TGTGCCAGCAGCTTACTTTTTCCCACGCGGGAGCAGTTCTTC
TRBJ1-3	once	TRBV28	-	CASSPPSTRSGNTIYF	TGTGCCAGCAGTCCTCCGAGCACCCGCTCTGGAAACACCATATATTTT